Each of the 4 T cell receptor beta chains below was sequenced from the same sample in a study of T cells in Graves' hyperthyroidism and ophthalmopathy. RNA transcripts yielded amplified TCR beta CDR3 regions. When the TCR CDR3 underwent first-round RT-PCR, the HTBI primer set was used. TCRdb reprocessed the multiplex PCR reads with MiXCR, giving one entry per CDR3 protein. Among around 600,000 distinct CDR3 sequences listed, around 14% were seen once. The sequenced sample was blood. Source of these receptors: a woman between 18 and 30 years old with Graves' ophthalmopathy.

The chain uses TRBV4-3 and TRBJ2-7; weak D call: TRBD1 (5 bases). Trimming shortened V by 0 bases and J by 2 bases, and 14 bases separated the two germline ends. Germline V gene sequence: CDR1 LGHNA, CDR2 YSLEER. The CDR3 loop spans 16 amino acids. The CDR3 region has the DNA TGCGCCAGCAGCCAAGATCTGGGGATGACAGCCTACGAGCAGTACTTC. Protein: CASSQDLGMTAYEQYF.

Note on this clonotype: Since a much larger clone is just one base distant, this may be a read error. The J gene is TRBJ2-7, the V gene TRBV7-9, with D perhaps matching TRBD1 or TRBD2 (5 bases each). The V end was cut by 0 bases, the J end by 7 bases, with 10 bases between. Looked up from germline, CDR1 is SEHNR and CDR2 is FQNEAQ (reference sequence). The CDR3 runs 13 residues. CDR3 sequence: CASSLAGTHEQYF. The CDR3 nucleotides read TGTGCCAGCAGCTTAGCGGGGACGCATGAGCAGTACTTC.

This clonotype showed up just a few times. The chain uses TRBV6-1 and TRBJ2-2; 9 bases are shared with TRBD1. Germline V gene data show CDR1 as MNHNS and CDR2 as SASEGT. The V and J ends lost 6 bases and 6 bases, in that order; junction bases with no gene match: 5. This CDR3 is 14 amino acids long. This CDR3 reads CASRIQGASGELFF. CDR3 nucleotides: TGTGCCAGCAGAATACAGGGGGCTTCCGGGGAGCTGTTTTTT.

CDR3 in DNA: TGTGCCACCAGTGTCTTTGTGCCCCTCTCCTACGAGCAGTACTTC. It yields the protein CATSVFVPLSYEQYF. The chain uses TRBV24-1 and TRBJ2-7; D is ambiguous. The V end lost 5 bases, the J end lost 0 bases, and 13 bases lay between the germline ends. This CDR3 region has 15 residues. Germline V gives CDR1 KGHDR, CDR2 SFDVKD.